This entry features one T cell receptor beta chain sequence. Its target is unknown. With V trimmed by 2 bases and J by 3 bases, 10 bases remained unmatched. This CDR3 comprises 16 residues. Germline loops: CDR1 MGHRA, CDR2 YSYEKL. This sample was included in a study of OX40 agonist ivuxolimab in advanced cancers. Regarding the study as a whole: On average, CD8+ T cells showed a greater number of expanded clones than CD4+. Normalized expansion of T-cell clones was also low for some nonresponders.

Measured with immunoSEQ multiplex PCR; TCRdb has only the in-frame clones, and not every one. This sample yields about 17,000 clones, of which less than 75% are seen a single time; approximately 28% belongs to the top ten. The chain couples TRBV4-1 to TRBJ2-7, with TRBD1 matching over 7 bases. The clonotype was recovered from an adult with an advanced solid tumor such as melanoma, head and neck, liver or kidney cancer. The source was CD4+ or CD8+ T cells sorted from blood, collected in a trial of the OX40 agonist ivuxolimab. CDR3 sequence (DNA): TGCGCCAGCAGCCAAAACCGGGACAGCGATTACTACGAGCAGTACTTC. It codes for CASSQNRDSDYYEQYF.